The sample holds a few counts of the clone carrying this T cell receptor (beta chain). The data were taken from a study of T-cell memory formation after mild COVID-19. Study information: TCR clusters were mostly confined to one donor each.

TCRdb reanalysed the 5' RACE reads using MiXCR and keeps one entry per CDR3 protein. The data contain over 400,000 distinct CDR3 sequences, about a quarter of them singletons. Sequencing used PBMCs or a T cell subset sorted from them (not recorded which). This receptor was identified in an adult woman who had mild COVID-19 (a few samples of this study predate the infection). Cell type and time point are not known.

The CDR3, as DNA: TGCGCCAGCAGACTAGCGGGGGGGCCGCGTTTCTTC. Translation: CASRLAGGPRFF. J is TRBJ2-1 and V is TRBV5-1; 13 bases are a match to TRBD2. The trim removed 5 bases at V and 16 bases at J, leaving 6 bases unmatched. Germline assignment: CDR1 SGHRS and CDR2 YFSETQ. The CDR3 is made up of 12 amino acids. Full variable domain (missing parts from reference TRBV5-1 and TRBJ2-1): KAGVTQTPRYLIKTRGQQVTLSCSPISGHRSVSWYQQTPGQGLQFLFEYFSETQRNKGNFPGRFSGRQFSNSRSEMNVSTLELGDSALYLCASRLAGGPRFFGPGTRLTVL.